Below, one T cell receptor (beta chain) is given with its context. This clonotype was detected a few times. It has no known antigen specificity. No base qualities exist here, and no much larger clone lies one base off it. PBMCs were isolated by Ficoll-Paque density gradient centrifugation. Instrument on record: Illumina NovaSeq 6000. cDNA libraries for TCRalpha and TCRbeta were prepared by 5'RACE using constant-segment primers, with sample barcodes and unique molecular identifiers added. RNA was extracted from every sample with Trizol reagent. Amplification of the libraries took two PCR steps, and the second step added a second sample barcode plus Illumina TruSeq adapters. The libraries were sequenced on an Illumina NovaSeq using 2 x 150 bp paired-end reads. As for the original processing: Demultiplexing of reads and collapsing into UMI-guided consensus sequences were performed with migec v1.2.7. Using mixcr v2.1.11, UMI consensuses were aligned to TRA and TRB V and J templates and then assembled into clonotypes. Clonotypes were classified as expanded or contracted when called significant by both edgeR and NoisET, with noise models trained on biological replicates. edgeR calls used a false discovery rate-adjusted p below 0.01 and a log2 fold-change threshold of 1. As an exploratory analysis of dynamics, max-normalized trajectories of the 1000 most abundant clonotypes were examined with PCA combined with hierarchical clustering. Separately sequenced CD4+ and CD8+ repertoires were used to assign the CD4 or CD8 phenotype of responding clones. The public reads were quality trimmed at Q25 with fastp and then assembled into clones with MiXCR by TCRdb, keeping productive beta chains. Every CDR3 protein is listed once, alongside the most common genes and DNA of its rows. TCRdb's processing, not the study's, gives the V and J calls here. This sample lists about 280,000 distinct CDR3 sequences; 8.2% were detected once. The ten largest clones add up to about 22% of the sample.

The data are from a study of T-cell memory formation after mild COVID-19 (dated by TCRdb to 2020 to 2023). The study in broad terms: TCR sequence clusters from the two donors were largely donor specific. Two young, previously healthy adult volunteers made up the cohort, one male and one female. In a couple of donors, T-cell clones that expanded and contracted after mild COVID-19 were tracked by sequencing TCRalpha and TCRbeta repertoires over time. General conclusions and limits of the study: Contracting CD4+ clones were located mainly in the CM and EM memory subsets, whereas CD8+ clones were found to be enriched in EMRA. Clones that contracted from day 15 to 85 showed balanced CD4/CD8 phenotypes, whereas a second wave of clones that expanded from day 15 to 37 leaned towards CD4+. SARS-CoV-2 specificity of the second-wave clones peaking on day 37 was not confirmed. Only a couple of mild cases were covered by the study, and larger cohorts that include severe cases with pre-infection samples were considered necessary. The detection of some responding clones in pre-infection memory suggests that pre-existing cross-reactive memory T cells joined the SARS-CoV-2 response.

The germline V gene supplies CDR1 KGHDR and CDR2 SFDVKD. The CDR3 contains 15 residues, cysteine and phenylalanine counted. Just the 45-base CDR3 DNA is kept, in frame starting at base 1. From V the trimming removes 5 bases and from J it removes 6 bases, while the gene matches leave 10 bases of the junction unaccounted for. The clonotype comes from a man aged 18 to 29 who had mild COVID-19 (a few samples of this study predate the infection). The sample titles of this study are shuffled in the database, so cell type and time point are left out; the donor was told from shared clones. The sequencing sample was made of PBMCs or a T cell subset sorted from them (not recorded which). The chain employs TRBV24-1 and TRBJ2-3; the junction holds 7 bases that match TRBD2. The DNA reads TGTGCCACCAGTGTCGAGCGGGGCCCCTCTGATACGCAGTATTTT. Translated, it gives CATSVERGPSDTQYF.